A selection of T cell receptor beta chains follows, all from one sample in a study of spatial heterogeneity in lung cancer. MiXCR was run by TCRdb on the 5' RACE reads, yielding one entry per CDR3 protein. The table records tens of thousands of distinct CDR3 sequences, 12% of them present only once. The sample was PBMCs, taken at surgery. The origin of the receptors is a female donor with early-stage non-small cell lung cancer. The CDR3 runs from the conserved cysteine through the conserved F or W. D genes are given only for firm matches. The size field is filled for only some rows; it gives once, few, many or a size class.

cdr3_length j_call v_call clone_size d_call cdr3_aa cdr3_nt
15 TRBJ1-1 TRBV13 - TRBD1 CASSPDRLRVTEAFF TGTGCCAGCAGCCCGGACAGGCTGAGAGTTACTGAAGCTTTCTTT
15 TRBJ2-7 TRBV19 few - CASSIWRGAAYEQYF TGTGCCAGTAGTATCTGGAGGGGAGCGGCCTACGAGCAGTACTTC
15 TRBJ2-1 TRBV6-2/TRBV6-3 - - CASSLGRHPSDEQFF TGTGCCAGCAGCTTAGGTCGGCACCCTTCCGATGAGCAGTTCTTC
14 TRBJ2-6 TRBV25-1 few - CASSKGSGANVLTF TGTGCCAGCAGTAAGGGGTCTGGGGCCAACGTCCTGACTTTC
11 TRBJ2-5 TRBV6-2/TRBV6-3 many - CASKEVETQYF TGTGCCAGCAAGGAGGTGGAGACCCAGTACTTC
14 TRBJ1-5 TRBV2 few - CASSATGSNQPQHF TGTGCCAGCAGTGCAACAGGGAGCAATCAGCCCCAGCATTTT
15 TRBJ2-2 TRBV24-1 - - CATSDSFPITGELFF TGTGCCACCAGTGATTCCTTCCCTATCACCGGGGAGCTGTTTTTT
15 TRBJ2-6 TRBV20-1 - - CSARVGSSGANVLTF TGCAGTGCTAGAGTCGGTTCCTCTGGGGCCAACGTCCTGACTTTC
13 TRBJ1-1 TRBV5-1 many - CASSIKLNTEAFF TGCGCCAGCAGCATCAAATTGAACACTGAAGCTTTCTTT
13 TRBJ2-1 TRBV18 - - CASSPGSYNEQFF TGTGCCAGCTCACCGGGGTCCTACAATGAGCAGTTCTTC
12 TRBJ2-3 TRBV20-1 - - CGARRTERSQYF TGCGGTGCCAGAAGGACGGAACGGTCGCAGTATTTT
16 TRBJ1-6 TRBV7-4 - - CASSLRLRTHSSPLHF TGTGCCAGCAGCTTACGCCTTCGGACCCATAGTTCACCCCTCCACTTT
15 TRBJ2-6 TRBV2 few - CASSLARGGANVLTF TGTGCCAGCAGCCTAGCGAGGGGTGGGGCCAACGTCCTGACTTTC
13 TRBJ2-7 TRBV3-1 few - CASSQVGAGHLYF TGTGCCAGCAGCCAAGTGGGGGCAGGACATCTATACTTC
13 TRBJ1-2 TRBV6-5 few TRBD1 CASTTGAKYGYTF TGTGCCAGCACGACAGGGGCTAAGTATGGCTACACCTTC
13 TRBJ1-1 TRBV28 medium-sized - CASSRGEVAEAFF TGTGCCAGCAGCCGGGGCGAAGTAGCTGAAGCTTTCTTT
15 TRBJ2-6 TRBV3-1 few - CASSQDWGGANVLTF TGTGCCAGCAGCCAAGATTGGGGTGGGGCCAACGTCCTGACTTTC
14 TRBJ2-5 TRBV6-6 few - CASSLGGNQETQYF TGTGCCAGCAGTTTGGGCGGGAACCAAGAGACCCAGTACTTC
11 TRBJ1-1 TRBV5-1 - - CASSLGSEAFF TGCGCCAGCAGCTTGGGCAGTGAAGCTTTCTTT
17 TRBJ2-2 TRBV5-6 - - CASSFSIRGANTGELFF TGTGCCAGCAGCTTCAGTATTAGGGGGGCAAACACCGGGGAGCTGTTTTTT
15 TRBJ2-3 TRBV9 - - CASSVAARSTDTQYF TGTGCCAGCAGCGTAGCGGCCCGGAGCACAGATACGCAGTATTTT
16 TRBJ1-5 TRBV4-3 few - CASSRALGQYNQPQHF TGCGCCAGCAGCCGGGCCCTAGGACAGTACAATCAGCCCCAGCATTTT
16 TRBJ2-3 TRBV7-2 - - CASSLQSRSKRVTQYF TGTGCCAGCAGCTTACAGTCTAGATCGAAACGGGTTACGCAGTATTTT
15 TRBJ2-2 TRBV12-3/TRBV12-4 - TRBD1 CASTRGQPSTGELFF TGTGCCAGCACCCGGGGACAGCCGAGCACCGGGGAGCTGTTTTTT
19 TRBJ1-1 TRBV7-8 many TRBD1 CASSPLQGYGTGGGTEAFF TGTGCCAGCAGCCCCCTTCAGGGCTACGGGACAGGGGGCGGGACTGAAGCTTTCTTT
16 TRBJ2-1 TRBV9 few - CASSVAGGRSYNEQFF TGTGCCAGCAGCGTAGCCGGGGGGCGGTCCTACAATGAGCAGTTCTTC
11 TRBJ2-7 TRBV28 few - CASSLNGEQYF TGTGCCAGCAGTTTAAACGGGGAGCAGTACTTC
13 TRBJ1-5 TRBV20-1 once - CSASSNPNQPQHF TGCAGTGCTAGCTCGAACCCCAATCAGCCCCAGCATTTT
13 TRBJ1-2 TRBV20-1 many TRBD1 CSAWTGLNYGYTF TGCAGTGCCTGGACAGGACTAAACTATGGCTACACCTTC
15 TRBJ2-6 TRBV6-1 few - CASSENRSGANVLTF TGTGCCAGCAGTGAAAATAGGTCTGGGGCCAACGTCCTGACTTTC
14 TRBJ2-5 TRBV5-1 - - CASSLAGNGETQYF TGCGCCAGCAGCTTGGCCGGAAATGGGGAGACCCAGTACTTC
13 TRBJ2-4 TRBV5-4 - - CASSFIQGHIQYF TGTGCCAGCAGCTTCATACAGGGACATATTCAGTACTTC
16 TRBJ1-6 TRBV28 few - CASSLPGQSDNSPLHF TGTGCCAGCAGTCTCCCCGGACAGTCCGATAATTCACCCCTCCACTTT
13 TRBJ1-1 TRBV18 - - CASSEGANTEAFF TGTGCCAGCTCAGAGGGAGCGAACACTGAAGCTTTCTTT
15 TRBJ2-2 TRBV12-3/TRBV12-4 few - CASSFSGRGTGELFF TGTGCCAGCAGTTTTTCCGGAAGGGGCACCGGGGAGCTGTTTTTT
13 TRBJ2-7 TRBV6-5 few - CASSYSHSYEQYF TGTGCCAGCAGTTACTCTCACAGCTACGAGCAGTACTTC
18 TRBJ2-5 TRBV5-1 few - CASSHLPSGTPSQETQYF TGCGCCAGCAGTCACTTACCCTCCGGGACTCCCTCCCAAGAGACCCAGTACTTC
19 TRBJ2-3 TRBV12-5 - TRBD2 CASGLGSGWRGGRPDTQYF TGTGCTAGTGGTTTGGGAAGCGGGTGGCGGGGGGGCCGACCAGATACGCAGTATTTT
15 TRBJ2-1 TRBV28 medium-sized - CASSLVAGGYNEQFF TGTGCCAGCAGTTTAGTAGCAGGGGGGTACAATGAGCAGTTCTTC
15 TRBJ1-4 TRBV11-2 - - CASSSFTSTNEKLFF TGTGCCAGCAGCTCCTTCACCTCAACTAATGAAAAACTGTTTTTT
20 TRBJ1-2 TRBV24-1 - - CATSDNPRGWAVPENYGYTF TGTGCCACCAGTGATAACCCGCGGGGCTGGGCAGTCCCCGAAAACTATGGCTACACCTTC
15 TRBJ1-2 TRBV6-6 few - CASSWGGGLAGGYTF TGTGCCAGCAGTTGGGGGGGCGGCCTGGCTGGCGGCTACACCTTC
16 TRBJ2-1 TRBV7-9 - TRBD1 CASSSRDRDGKGEQFF TGTGCCAGCAGCTCCCGGGACAGGGACGGTAAGGGTGAGCAGTTCTTC
12 TRBJ1-4 TRBV29-1 many - CSVGDQNEKLFF TGCAGCGTTGGGGACCAAAATGAAAAACTGTTTTTT
17 TRBJ1-1 TRBV21-1 many - CASSKKRDRSENTEAFF TGTGCCAGCAGCAAAAAAAGGGACAGGTCTGAGAACACTGAAGCTTTCTTT
12 TRBJ2-7 TRBV2 - - CASSDPLGEQYF TGTGCCAGCAGTGATCCCCTGGGAGAGCAGTACTTC
14 TRBJ2-3 TRBV10-3 few TRBD1 CAVWTGAATDTQYF TGTGCCGTCTGGACAGGGGCCGCCACAGATACGCAGTATTTT
14 TRBJ2-7 TRBV28 - - CASSFARTGYEQYF TGTGCCAGCAGTTTCGCCAGAACGGGGTACGAGCAGTACTTC
13 TRBJ1-5 TRBV9 once - CASSVAPGQPQHF TGTGCCAGCAGCGTAGCTCCGGGGCAGCCCCAGCATTTT
13 TRBJ1-1 TRBV29-1 many - CSVEGHRNTEAFF TGCAGCGTTGAAGGGCATAGGAACACTGAAGCTTTCTTT